This TCR beta chain was observed in a study of vaccination and CD4 T cells after COVID-19. On the study more broadly: Cultures acting as controls obtained a CEFX pool, an HIV-1 Nef pool, or no peptide.

Concerning this clonotype: What it binds is not known.

Sequenced with the Oncomine TCR Beta short-read assay was DNA taken from cultured CD4+ T cells. TCRdb ran MiXCR on the PCR reads and lists one entry per CDR3 protein. The sample contains 13,000 to 15,000 distinct CDR3 sequences, about 45% of which appear only once. Specified treatment: approximately nine-day PBMC culture with coronavirus spike peptide pools or control peptides (ViraFEST assay). Half-medium changes with fresh IL-2 medium occurred on days 3 and 7. The receptor comes from a human donor who had recovered from COVID-19. The sequenced material came from CD4+ T cells from blood, cultured in vitro.

For the CDR3, the DNA is TGTGCCAGCTATCAAGGGTCGGGATACGAGCAGTACTTC. Its translation is CASYQGSGYEQYF. This rearrangement joins TRBV6-1 to TRBJ2-7; D may be TRBD2 (5 bases). Germline V gives CDR1 MNHNS, CDR2 SASEGT. The CDR3 loop spans 13 amino acids. The V and J ends lost 8 bases and 4 bases respectively, with 15 bases between them.